This TCR beta chain was profiled in a study of graft-versus-host responses after intestinal transplantation. Method: immunoSEQ multiplex PCR; TCRdb's copy keeps in-frame clones and lacks some. This sample has approximately 75,000 clones; nearly 90% occur once, and the top ten carry less than 4.5%. The CDR3 has 11 residues. J gave up 7 bases and V 4 bases, and 1 base lay outside the gene matches. Germline CDR1 reads SGHAT; CDR2 reads FQNNGV. Points on this clone: Its antigen is currently unknown.

This clonotype originated in a human donor who was the organ donor for an intestinal transplant. The sequenced sample was unstimulated CD8+ T cells sorted from spleen or lymph node cells, obtained before transplant. The rearrangement links TRBV11-2 to TRBJ2-7; TRBD2 matches 7 bases. The CDR3 nucleotides read TGTGCCAGCAGCTCCGGGGGGGAGCAGTACGTC. This gives the protein CASSSGGEQYV.